A selection of T cell receptor beta chains follows, all from one sample in a study of identifying expanded T cells in peripheral blood. The protocol was immunoSEQ multiplex PCR, while the TCRdb copy is restricted to in-frame clones and leaves out a portion. The sample holds approximately 97,000 clones, about 87% seen once. The sequencing sample was made of blood. The receptor source for this set is a person aged 18 to 69 in good health. CDR3s include the opening cysteine and the closing phenylalanine or tryptophan. A D gene is named only where the DNA matches it firmly. Clone size appears in some rows only: once, few, many, or a class for an expanded clone.

J gene | V gene | D gene | clone size | CDR3 DNA | CDR3 protein
TRBJ1-2 | TRBV10-3 | TRBD1 | NA | TGTGCCATCAGTGAGAATCAAGGACAGGGAGGGAACTATGGCTACACCTTC | CAISENQGQGGNYGYTF
TRBJ2-7 | TRBV7-2 | NA | NA | TGTGCCAGCAGCTTATCATCAGGTGGGGCATACGAGCAGTACTTC | CASSLSSGGAYEQYF
TRBJ2-7 | TRBV9 | NA | NA | TGTGCCAGCAGCCTCCACGAGCAGTACTTC | CASSLHEQYF
TRBJ2-7 | TRBV7-9 | NA | NA | TGTGCCAGCACCCCAGCCAGGGGGGTGGACGAGCAGTACTTC | CASTPARGVDEQYF
TRBJ2-1 | TRBV6-5 | NA | NA | TGTGCCAGCAGATTACTAGTATCGGATGAGCAGTTCTTC | CASRLLVSDEQFF
TRBJ1-5 | TRBV30 | NA | NA | TGTGCCTGGGGTCAGGGGAAGTACAATCAGCCCCAGCATTTT | CAWGQGKYNQPQHF
TRBJ2-4 | TRBV15 | NA | NA | TGTGCCACCAGCAGCAGAGGTGGGGCCCTAGGGGCCAAAAACATTCAGTACTTC | CATSSRGGALGAKNIQYF
TRBJ2-2 | TRBV19 | TRBD1 | medium-sized | TGTGCCAGCACACAGGGGCCTGGCGGGGAGCTGTTTTTT | CASTQGPGGELFF
TRBJ2-5 | TRBV10-1 | NA | few | TGCGCCAGCAGTGAGGGGATGCAAGAGACCCAGTACTTC | CASSEGMQETQYF
TRBJ1-2 | TRBV7-2 | TRBD1 | NA | TGTGCCAGCAGCTTAGAGAAAGGGGGCGGCTATGGCTACACCTTC | CASSLEKGGGYGYTF
TRBJ2-3 | TRBV30 | NA | NA | TGTGCCTGGAGTGTAAAGGGGGGGAGCACAGATACGCAGTATTTT | CAWSVKGGSTDTQYF
TRBJ2-3 | TRBV5-4 | TRBD2 | NA | TGTGCCAGCAGCCACCTAAGTAGCGGGGGTACAGATACGCAGTATTTT | CASSHLSSGGTDTQYF
TRBJ1-4 | TRBV6-5 | NA | once | TGTGCCAGCAGTTACTCCCCTCATCCGGAAAATGAAAAACTGTTTTTT | CASSYSPHPENEKLFF
TRBJ2-2 | TRBV9 | NA | NA | TGTGCCAGCAGCGTAGCACCGGGGGGCGACCCACGAACGAACACCGGGGAGCTGTTTTTT | CASSVAPGGDPRTNTGELFF
TRBJ1-2 | TRBV4-1 | TRBD1 | NA | TGCGCCAGCAGCCGAGGACAGGGACCTAACTATGGCTACACCTTC | CASSRGQGPNYGYTF
TRBJ2-7 | TRBV27 | TRBD2 | once | TGTGCCAGCAGCCGCCGCGGGGCGCTTACTAGCGGAGCCTACGAGCAGTACTTC | CASSRRGALTSGAYEQYF
TRBJ2-1 | TRBV19 | TRBD2 | NA | TGTGCCACCCGACGGGGCGGGAGCAATGAGCAGTTCTTC | CATRRGGSNEQFF
TRBJ2-2 | TRBV29-1 | NA | few | TGCAGCGGATATCTGAAGGGCGGGGAGCTGTTTTTT | CSGYLKGGELFF
TRBJ2-7 | TRBV28 | TRBD1 | NA | TGTGCCAGCAGTTTACTCCGGGACAGGGGATACGAGCAGTACTTC | CASSLLRDRGYEQYF
TRBJ2-3 | TRBV10-3 | TRBD1 | NA | TGTGCCATCAGTGACCGTGGACAGGGCAGGACAGATACGCAGTATTTT | CAISDRGQGRTDTQYF
TRBJ2-5 | TRBV19 | TRBD1 | NA | TGTGCCAGTAGTAAAACACGCACGACAGGGGGTATTGCGACCCAGTACTTC | CASSKTRTTGGIATQYF
TRBJ2-5 | TRBV5-1 | TRBD2 | NA | TGCGCCAGCAGCCCCGGACTAGCGGGGGCCTCGGGGGAGACCCAGTACTTC | CASSPGLAGASGETQYF
TRBJ2-5 | TRBV7-2 | TRBD2 | NA | TGTGCCAGCAGCTCACAGCGGGGTCAAGAGACCCAGTACTTC | CASSSQRGQETQYF
TRBJ1-5 | TRBV5-3 | TRBD1 | NA | TGTGCCAGAAGCAATACAGGGGCGGCTTTTGGGCAGCCCCAGCATTTT | CARSNTGAAFGQPQHF
TRBJ2-1 | TRBV28 | NA | NA | TGTGCCAGCAGAGGTATAGGACTCCTCAATGAGCAGTTCTTC | CASRGIGLLNEQFF
TRBJ2-1 | TRBV5-1 | TRBD1 | NA | TGCGCCAGCAGCTTGGGACAGGGGAGCTCCTACAATGAGCAGTTCTTC | CASSLGQGSSYNEQFF
TRBJ2-2 | TRBV5-1 | NA | NA | TGCGCCAGCAGCTTGACTAGCTTAACCGGGGAGCTGTTTTTT | CASSLTSLTGELFF
TRBJ2-3 | TRBV5-4 | NA | NA | TGTGCCAGCAGCTTGGGCCCGTACACACAGTGGGGGACAGATACGCAGTATTTT | CASSLGPYTQWGTDTQYF
TRBJ2-5 | TRBV27 | TRBD1 | NA | TGTGCCAGCAGTCTCCGGACAGGGGGGCAAGAGACCCAGTACTTC | CASSLRTGGQETQYF
TRBJ1-2 | TRBV2 | NA | NA | TGTGCCAGCAGTGAACAGAACAACTATGGCTACACCTTC | CASSEQNNYGYTF
TRBJ1-4 | TRBV19 | NA | NA | TGTGCCAGTAAACACCTTCCAGGGGTTGGGGAAAAACTGTTTTTT | CASKHLPGVGEKLFF
TRBJ1-5 | TRBV5-1 | TRBD1 | few | TGCGCCAGCAGCTTGGCAACAGGGGGAAATCAGCCCCAGCATTTT | CASSLATGGNQPQHF
TRBJ2-3 | TRBV2 | NA | NA | TGTGCCAGCAGGGACACCTTAGGAGCAGATACGCAGTATTTT | CASRDTLGADTQYF
TRBJ1-2 | TRBV4-3 | NA | NA | TGCGCCAGCAGCCGAAATTATTTCGGACAGCCCGAAACTAACTATGGCTACACCTTC | CASSRNYFGQPETNYGYTF
TRBJ1-2 | TRBV2 | NA | NA | TGTGCCAGCAGGCGACAGTCGAACTGGGATGGCTACACCTTC | CASRRQSNWDGYTF
TRBJ1-3 | TRBV7-8 | TRBD1 | NA | TGTGCCAGCAGCTTAGTTCCTACAGGGGCTGGAAACACCATATATTTT | CASSLVPTGAGNTIYF
TRBJ2-1 | TRBV7-9 | NA | NA | TGTGCCAGCAGCGGGAACCGGGACTTCACCAATGAGCAGTTCTTC | CASSGNRDFTNEQFF
TRBJ1-3 | TRBV6-1 | NA | NA | TGTGCCAGCAAGATCGACCCCTCTGGAAACACCATATATTTT | CASKIDPSGNTIYF
TRBJ1-2 | TRBV5-6 | TRBD1 | medium-sized | TGTGCCAGCAGCCGACAGGGTAACTATGGCTACACCTTC | CASSRQGNYGYTF
TRBJ2-7 | TRBV5-4 | NA | NA | TGTGCCAGCAGCTTGGCGGGGGTAGGGGCCTCCTACGAGCAGTACTTC | CASSLAGVGASYEQYF
TRBJ1-5 | TRBV4-1 | NA | NA | TGCGCCAGCAGCCATCCGGACTATAGCAATCAGCCCCAGCATTTT | CASSHPDYSNQPQHF
TRBJ1-1 | TRBV19 | TRBD1 | NA | TGTGCCAGTCGACAGGGAGACCCGGCTCATGCTTTCTTT | CASRQGDPAHAFF
TRBJ2-1 | TRBV9 | NA | NA | TGTGCCAGCAGCCCACTCGGAACTACAGGGTACAATGAGCAGTTCTTC | CASSPLGTTGYNEQFF
TRBJ2-5 | TRBV18 | TRBD1 | NA | TGTGCCAGCTCACCAGACAGGGTCCAAGAGACCCAGTACTTC | CASSPDRVQETQYF
TRBJ2-3 | TRBV7-6 | NA | NA | TGTGCCAGCAGCCCGTTGCGGGGCGTAGATACGCAGTATTTT | CASSPLRGVDTQYF